These 23 T cell receptor beta chains originate from one sample sequenced in a study of blood T cell repertoires in COVID-19. Only in-frame clones appear in the TCRdb table, and some are missing; sequencing was by immunoSEQ multiplex PCR. The sample consists of 250,000 to 350,000 clones, approximately 84% of them appearing once. Sequenced sample: peripheral blood. These receptor sequences come from a human donor with COVID-19, enrolled during active disease. The donor label of this sample is uncertain.

In this sample, this clone turned up many times. J is TRBJ2-7 and V is TRBV6-1, with D tentatively TRBD1 (7 bases). Germline CDR1 is MNHNS and CDR2 is SASEGT. Between the trimmed V and J ends, which lost 0 bases and 2 bases, there was a span of 14 bases. The CDR3 contains 16 residues. Written as DNA, the CDR3 is TGTGCCAGCAGTGAAGCGAGGGCAGGGGGGACCTACGAGCAGTACTTC. Translation gives CASSEARAGGTYEQYF.

The chain carries TRBV28 and TRBJ1-3; 7 bases are shared with TRBD1. V was pared by 6 bases and J by 0 bases, with 5 bases of the junction left unmatched. The CDR3 is made up of 15 amino acids. CDR1 MDHEN and CDR2 SYDVKM come from the germline V gene. CDR3 DNA sequence: TGTGCCAGCAGACCCGGGGACAGCTCTGGAAACACCATATATTTT. Its translation: CASRPGDSSGNTIYF. The full variable domain, in which reference TRBV28 and TRBJ1-3 provide the parts outside the CDR3, is DVKVTQSSRYLVKRTGEKVFLECVQDMDHENMFWYRQDPGLGLRLIYFSYDVKMKEKGDIPEGYSVSREKKERFSLILESASTNQTSMYLCASRPGDSSGNTIYFGEGSWLTVV.

The chain joins TRBV11-2 to TRBJ1-1; 9 bases are a match to TRBD1. The V segment lost 0 bases and the J segment 5 bases; nucleotides outside the gene matches: 10. There are 17 residues in the CDR3. Germline V gene sequence: CDR1 SGHAT, CDR2 FQNNGV. CDR3 bases: TGTGCCAGCAGCTTAGACGGGAACAGGGGGCTTGGAACTGAAGCTTTCTTT. This translates into CASSLDGNRGLGTEAFF.

This clone occurred a few times. V is TRBV7-3 and J is TRBJ1-1, with TRBD1 identical over 7 bases. This CDR3 comprises 14 residues. Germline lookup yields CDR1 SGHTA and CDR2 FQGTGA. J gave up 0 bases and V 5 bases, and 3 bases lay outside the gene matches. The CDR3 loop is CASSLQGLNTEAFF. DNA of the CDR3: TGTGCCAGCAGCCTACAGGGGCTGAACACTGAAGCTTTCTTT.

J is TRBJ1-4 and V is TRBV5-4, with 7 bases fitting TRBD1. Germline V gives CDR1 SGHNT, CDR2 YYREEE (reference sequence). V was clipped by 2 bases and J by 8 bases; unmatched bases: 3. The CDR3 has 13 residues. In DNA, the CDR3 is TGTGCCAGCAGCTTAACAGGGGACGAAAAACTGTTTTTT. This codes for CASSLTGDEKLFF.

This clone was detected only once. This sample also contains other DNA sequences that code for the same CDR3. The chain combines TRBV5-4 with TRBJ2-3; a weak D match, TRBD2 (5 bases). CDR3 length: 13 amino acids. Trimming left V 0 bases short and J 3 bases short, with 5 bases between. Germline CDR1 and CDR2: SGHNT and YYREEE (reference sequence). In DNA form, the CDR3 reads TGTGCCAGCAGCTTGGCGGGGACAGATACGCAGTATTTT. It translates to CASSLAGTDTQYF.

This clone was seen ten or more times. The chain recombines TRBV7-2 with TRBJ2-7, with TRBD2 matching over 12 bases. The ends lost 0 bases at V and 6 bases at J; junction bases unmatched: 9. In germline, CDR1 is SGHTA, CDR2 FQGNSA. This CDR3 spans 17 amino acids. The CDR3 DNA sequence: TGTGCCAGCAGCTTAGCGACGACTAGCGGGAGAGGTCGCGAGCAGTACTTC. It encodes CASSLATTSGRGREQYF.

The CDR3 DNA reads TGTGCCAGCAGTGAAGGGGGGGAGTACACTGAAGCTTTCTTT. It specifies CASSEGGEYTEAFF. The rearrangement uses TRBV2 and TRBJ1-1; TRBD1 might be the D (5 bases). CDR3 length equals 14 residues. The ends were cut back, 1 base at V and 3 bases at J, with 9 bases in the middle. CDR1 and CDR2 (germline): SNHLY, FYNNEI. Filled out from reference TRBV2 and TRBJ1-1, the complete variable domain reads EPEVTQTPSHQVTQMGQEVILRCVPISNHLYFYWYRQILGQKVEFLVSFYNNEISEKSEIFDDQFSVERPDGSNFTLKIRSTKLEDSAMYFCASSEGGEYTEAFFGQGTRLTVV.

The gene calls are TRBV30 and TRBJ2-6; possible D gene TRBD1, 6 bases. CDR3 size: 14 residues. CDR1 is GTSNPN and CDR2 is SVGIG in the germline V gene (reference sequence). CDR3 in DNA: TGTGGATCGGACAGTGGCTCTGGGGCCAACGTCCTGACTTTC. Its translation: CGSDSGSGANVLTF. Using reference TRBV30 and TRBJ2-6 for the parts outside the CDR3, the full variable domain is SQTIHQWPATLVQPVGSPLSLECTVEGTSNPNLYWYRQAAGRGLQLLFYSVGIGQISSEVPQNLSASRPQDRQFILSSKKLLLSDSGFYLCGSDSGSGANVLTFGAGSRLTVL.

The V call is TRBV10-3, the J call TRBJ1-2; the D gene is possibly TRBD1 (5 bases). CDR3 length: 15 amino acids. The V gene lost 0 bases and the J gene lost 2 bases, with 10 bases spanning the gap. Germline lookup yields CDR1 ENHRY and CDR2 SYGVKD. The CDR3 bases are TGTGCCATCAGTGAGTCAGGCAAGGGGAACTATGGCTACACCTTC. It specifies CAISESGKGNYGYTF.

This clone was detected only once. The J gene is TRBJ1-2, the V gene TRBV5-4, with TRBD1 matching 9 bases. This CDR3 has 14 residues. The ends lost 4 bases at V and 5 bases at J; junction bases unmatched: 6. Per germline, CDR1 SGHNT and CDR2 YYREEE (reference sequence). This CDR3 reads CASSLGQGGYGYTF. The CDR3 DNA reads as TGTGCCAGCAGCCTGGGACAGGGAGGATATGGCTACACCTTC.

With regard to this clone: Mismatch with germline at one junction end may stem from a read error. The chain combines TRBV25-1 with TRBJ2-1; 7 nucleotides agree with TRBD1. Per the germline V gene, CDR1 is MGHDK and CDR2 is SYGVNS. The CDR3 runs 12 residues. CDR3 coding DNA: TGTGCCAGCAGTGAATACGAGACAGGGTTAGTCTTC. Protein product: CASSEYETGLVF.

V gene TRBV19 combines with J gene TRBJ1-5, with no clear D. With 4 bases removed from V and 2 bases from J, the gap between germline ends came to 6 bases. The CDR3 is 13 residues long. Germline V CDR1 and CDR2: LNHDA, SQIVND (reference sequence). Written as DNA, the CDR3 is TGTGCCAGTAGTAGGGCGCGCAATCAGCCCCAGCATTTT. It is translated as CASSRARNQPQHF.

The gene calls are TRBV28 and TRBJ2-7; 7 bases are shared with TRBD1. CDR3 size: 13 residues. Losses at the gene ends were 5 bases for V and 7 bases for J; bases not matched to a gene: 8. Germline V gives CDR1 MDHEN, CDR2 SYDVKM. CDR3 sequence reads: CASSPRQGWEQYF. In DNA, the CDR3 is TGTGCCAGCAGTCCTCGACAGGGTTGGGAGCAGTACTTC. The whole variable domain, remainder taken from reference TRBV28 and TRBJ2-7, is DVKVTQSSRYLVKRTGEKVFLECVQDMDHENMFWYRQDPGLGLRLIYFSYDVKMKEKGDIPEGYSVSREKKERFSLILESASTNQTSMYLCASSPRQGWEQYFGPGTRLTVT.

The V gene is TRBV2, the J gene TRBJ2-7, with 10 bases identical to TRBD2. There are 13 residues in the CDR3. The germline V gene has CDR1 SNHLY and CDR2 FYNNEI. V was pared by 10 bases and J by 4 bases, with 7 bases of the junction left unmatched. The DNA of the CDR3 is TGTGCCACCGGCCTAGCGGGGGCGTACGAGCAGTACTTC. This gives the protein CATGLAGAYEQYF.

CDR3 nucleotide sequence: TGTGCCAGCAGCGAGACTAGCGGGAGGGCCTCGCAGTATTTT. It yields the protein CASSETSGRASQYF. The chain is built from TRBV9 and TRBJ2-3; TRBD2 aligns across 14 bases. The CDR3 has 14 residues. V trimming: 3 bases; J trimming: 10 bases; junction bases outside the gene matches: 4. Germline values: CDR1 SGDLS, CDR2 YYNGEE.

This sequence joins TRBV20-1 and TRBJ2-1, with 9 bases fitting TRBD2. The germline V gene has CDR1 DFQATT and CDR2 SNEGSKA (reference sequence). The ends lost 3 bases at V and 7 bases at J; junction bases unmatched: 4. The CDR3 contains 13 residues. CDR3 sequence (DNA): TGCAGTGCTAGTTACCTAGCGGGGAATGAGCAGTTCTTC. Residues: CSASYLAGNEQFF.

This chain links TRBV19 with TRBJ1-2; 7 bases map to TRBD1. Germline V gene sequence: CDR1 LNHDA, CDR2 SQIVND (reference sequence). The CDR3 is 14 amino acids. Trimming removed 7 bases from V and 1 base from J; junction bases left unmatched: 6. The CDR3 reads CASTLRQGNYGYTF. The CDR3 coding sequence is TGTGCCAGTACCCTCAGACAGGGTAACTATGGCTACACCTTC.

This clone was seen just once. The chain combines TRBV5-1 with TRBJ2-7, with TRBD1 identical over 7 bases. V was pared by 0 bases and J by 5 bases, with 8 bases of the junction left unmatched. From germline, CDR1 is SGHRS and CDR2 YFSETQ. The CDR3 length is 15 residues. CDR3 loop: CASSLVEQGYDEQYF. Here the CDR3 DNA reads TGCGCCAGCAGCTTGGTGGAACAGGGGTACGACGAGCAGTACTTC. The complete variable domain, with remaining parts taken from reference TRBV5-1 and TRBJ2-7, reads KAGVTQTPRYLIKTRGQQVTLSCSPISGHRSVSWYQQTPGQGLQFLFEYFSETQRNKGNFPGRFSGRQFSNSRSEMNVSTLELGDSALYLCASSLVEQGYDEQYFGPGTRLTVT.

The chain has TRBV9 and TRBJ2-1, with 8 bases identical to TRBD2. Germline lookup yields CDR1 SGDLS and CDR2 YYNGEE. The CDR3 extends over 16 amino acids. The V segment lost 0 bases and the J segment 3 bases; nucleotides outside the gene matches: 5. The CDR3 reads CASSVVPGGGYNEQFF. Written as DNA, the CDR3 is TGTGCCAGCAGCGTAGTACCGGGAGGGGGCTACAATGAGCAGTTCTTC.

V is TRBV19 and J is TRBJ2-7, with 8 bases identical to TRBD1. This CDR3 contains 15 residues. J lost 7 bases, V lost 2 bases, and 10 bases had no gene match. From germline, CDR1 is LNHDA and CDR2 SQIVND (reference sequence). The CDR3 here is CASSIQTGEVGEQYF. The CDR3 DNA reads TGTGCCAGTAGTATACAGACAGGGGAGGTAGGAGAGCAGTACTTC.

This clone is a singleton in its sample. At one end the junction does not follow the germline gene, possibly because of a read error. The chain is built from TRBV7-7 and TRBJ1-1, with D possibly matching TRBD1 (5 bases). CDR3 size: 13 residues. In germline, CDR1 is SSHAT, CDR2 FNYEAQ (reference sequence). The chain's CDR3 is CASSQAGDTEAFF. In DNA form, the CDR3 reads TGTGCTAGCAGCCAAGCGGGGGACACTGAAGCTTTCTTT.

The chain recombines TRBV27 with TRBJ2-7; TRBD2 aligns across 7 bases. Germline V gives CDR1 MNHEY, CDR2 SMNVEV (reference sequence). CDR3 length: 13 amino acids. Losses at the gene ends were 6 bases for V and 0 bases for J; bases not matched to a gene: 2. The CDR3 nucleotides read TGTGCCAGCAGGTCTAGCGGCTCCTACGAGCAGTACTTC. Protein sequence: CASRSSGSYEQYF.